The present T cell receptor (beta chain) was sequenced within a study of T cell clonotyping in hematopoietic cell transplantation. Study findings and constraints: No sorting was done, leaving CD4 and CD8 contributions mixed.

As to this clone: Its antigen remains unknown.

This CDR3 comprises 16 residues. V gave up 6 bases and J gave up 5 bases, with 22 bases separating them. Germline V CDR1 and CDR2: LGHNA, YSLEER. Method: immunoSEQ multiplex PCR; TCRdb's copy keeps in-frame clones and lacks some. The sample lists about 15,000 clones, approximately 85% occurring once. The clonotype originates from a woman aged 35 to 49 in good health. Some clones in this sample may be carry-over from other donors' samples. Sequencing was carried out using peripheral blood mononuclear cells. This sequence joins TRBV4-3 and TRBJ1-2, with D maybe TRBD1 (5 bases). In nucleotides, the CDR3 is TGCGCCAGCAGTCTCGCCCGGGACGCAGGCCTTTATGGCTACACCTTC. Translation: CASSLARDAGLYGYTF.